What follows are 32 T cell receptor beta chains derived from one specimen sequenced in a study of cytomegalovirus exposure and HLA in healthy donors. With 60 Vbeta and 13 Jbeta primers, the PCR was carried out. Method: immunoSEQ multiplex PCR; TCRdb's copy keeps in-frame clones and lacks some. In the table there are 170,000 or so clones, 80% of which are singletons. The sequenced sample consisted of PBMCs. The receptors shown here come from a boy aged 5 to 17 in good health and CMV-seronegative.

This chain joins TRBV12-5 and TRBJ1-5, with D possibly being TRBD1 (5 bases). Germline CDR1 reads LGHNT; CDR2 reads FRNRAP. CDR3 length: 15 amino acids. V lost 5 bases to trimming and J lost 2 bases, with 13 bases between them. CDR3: CASGIGASGNQPQHF. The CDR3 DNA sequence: TGTGCTAGTGGTATAGGGGCCTCCGGCAATCAGCCCCAGCATTTT.

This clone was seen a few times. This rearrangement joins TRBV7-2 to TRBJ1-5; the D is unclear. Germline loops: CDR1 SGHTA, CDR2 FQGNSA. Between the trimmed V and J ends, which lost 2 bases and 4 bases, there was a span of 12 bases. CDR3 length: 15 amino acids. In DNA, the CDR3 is TGTGCCAGCAGCTTATATCTTCAGGCGAATCAGCCCCAGCATTTT. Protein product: CASSLYLQANQPQHF.

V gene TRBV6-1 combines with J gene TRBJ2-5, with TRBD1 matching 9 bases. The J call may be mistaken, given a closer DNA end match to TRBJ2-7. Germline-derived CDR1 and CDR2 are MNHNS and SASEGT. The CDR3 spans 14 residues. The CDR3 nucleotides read TGTGCCAGCAGAGGACAGGGGAGCTCCTACGAGCAGTACTTC. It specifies CASRGQGSSYEQYF.

The CDR3 here is CASSLRGTSGINEQFF. The CDR3 DNA reads as TGTGCCAGCAGCCTACGAGGGACTAGCGGGATAAATGAGCAGTTCTTC. The chain joins TRBV9 to TRBJ2-1; 13 bases match TRBD2. The CDR3 loop spans 16 amino acids. Trimming removed 4 bases from V and 7 bases from J; junction bases left unmatched: 8. Germline lookup yields CDR1 SGDLS and CDR2 YYNGEE.

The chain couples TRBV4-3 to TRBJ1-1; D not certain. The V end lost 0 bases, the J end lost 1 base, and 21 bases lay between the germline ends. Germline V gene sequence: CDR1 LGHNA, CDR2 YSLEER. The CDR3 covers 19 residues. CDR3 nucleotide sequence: TGCGCCAGCAGCCAAGAACGCGACTTTCCCCTACCTTCGAACACTGAAGCTTTCTTT. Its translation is CASSQERDFPLPSNTEAFF.

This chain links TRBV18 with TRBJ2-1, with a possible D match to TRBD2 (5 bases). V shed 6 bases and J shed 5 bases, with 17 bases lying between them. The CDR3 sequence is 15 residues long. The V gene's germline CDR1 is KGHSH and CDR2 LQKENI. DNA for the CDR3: TGTGCCAGCTCCCGGGGTAGGGAGCTTGACAATGAGCAGTTCTTC. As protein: CASSRGRELDNEQFF.

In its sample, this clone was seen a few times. CDR3 in DNA: TGCGCCAGCAGCCTAAGGACAGGGGTCGGAAACACCATATATTTT. The encoded protein is CASSLRTGVGNTIYF. The rearrangement links TRBV5-1 to TRBJ1-3; TRBD1 matches at 9 bases. This CDR3 has 15 residues. Germline-derived CDR1 and CDR2 are SGHRS and YFSETQ. Trimming removed 4 bases from V and 4 bases from J; junction bases left unmatched: 6.

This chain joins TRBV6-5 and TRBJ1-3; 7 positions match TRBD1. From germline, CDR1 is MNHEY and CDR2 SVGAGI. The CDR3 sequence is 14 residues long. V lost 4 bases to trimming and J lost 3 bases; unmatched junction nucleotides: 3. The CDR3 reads CASSLQGSGNTIYF. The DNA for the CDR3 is TGTGCCAGCAGTTTACAGGGGAGTGGAAACACCATATATTTT.

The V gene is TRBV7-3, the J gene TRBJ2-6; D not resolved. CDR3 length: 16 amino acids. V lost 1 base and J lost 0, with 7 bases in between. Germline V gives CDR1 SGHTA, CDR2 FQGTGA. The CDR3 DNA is TGTGCCAGCAGCTTAAAAGCCAACTCTGGGGCCAACGTCCTGACTTTC. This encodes CASSLKANSGANVLTF.

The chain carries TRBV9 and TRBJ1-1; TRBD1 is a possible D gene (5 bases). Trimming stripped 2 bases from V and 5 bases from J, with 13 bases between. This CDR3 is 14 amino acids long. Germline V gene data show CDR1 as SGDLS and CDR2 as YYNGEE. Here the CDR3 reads CASSVGLRETEAFF. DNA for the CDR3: TGTGCCAGCAGCGTGGGACTCCGGGAGACTGAAGCTTTCTTT.

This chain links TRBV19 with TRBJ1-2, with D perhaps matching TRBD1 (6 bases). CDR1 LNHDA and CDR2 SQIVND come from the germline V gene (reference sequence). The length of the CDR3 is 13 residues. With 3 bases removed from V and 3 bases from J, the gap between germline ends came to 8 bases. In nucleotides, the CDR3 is TGTGCCAGTAGTATGCAGGGGTACTATGGCTACACCTTC. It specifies CASSMQGYYGYTF.

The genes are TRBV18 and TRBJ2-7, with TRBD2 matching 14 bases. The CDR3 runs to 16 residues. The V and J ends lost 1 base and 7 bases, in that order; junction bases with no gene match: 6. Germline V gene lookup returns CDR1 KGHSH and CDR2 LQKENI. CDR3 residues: CASSPLTSGRAREQYF. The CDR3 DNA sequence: TGTGCCAGCTCACCACTGACTAGCGGGAGGGCAAGGGAGCAGTACTTC.

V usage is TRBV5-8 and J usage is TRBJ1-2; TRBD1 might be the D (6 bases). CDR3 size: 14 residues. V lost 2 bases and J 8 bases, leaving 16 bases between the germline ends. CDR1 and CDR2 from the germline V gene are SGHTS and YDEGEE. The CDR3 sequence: CASSLLLTGGGYTF. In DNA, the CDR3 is TGTGCCAGCAGCTTACTACTGACAGGTGGCGGCTACACCTTC.

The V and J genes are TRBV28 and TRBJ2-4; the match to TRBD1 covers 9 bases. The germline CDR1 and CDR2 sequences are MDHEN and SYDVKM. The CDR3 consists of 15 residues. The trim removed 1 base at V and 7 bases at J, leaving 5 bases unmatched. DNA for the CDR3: TGTGCCAGCAGTTTATTTGGGACAGGGAGGAACATTCAGTACTTC. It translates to CASSLFGTGRNIQYF.

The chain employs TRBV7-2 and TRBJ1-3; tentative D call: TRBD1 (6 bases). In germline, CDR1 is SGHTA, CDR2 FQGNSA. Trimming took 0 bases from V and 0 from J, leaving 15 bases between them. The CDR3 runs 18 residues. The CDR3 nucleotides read TGTGCCAGCAGCTTAGCGCCAAGGGGACAATACTCTGGAAACACCATATATTTT. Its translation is CASSLAPRGQYSGNTIYF.

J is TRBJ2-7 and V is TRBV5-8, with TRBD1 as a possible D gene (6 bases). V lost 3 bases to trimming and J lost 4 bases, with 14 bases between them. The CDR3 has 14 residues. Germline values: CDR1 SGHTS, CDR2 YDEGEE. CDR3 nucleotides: TGTGCCAGCAGCTGGGCATACAGGGTTTACGAGCAGTACTTC. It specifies CASSWAYRVYEQYF.

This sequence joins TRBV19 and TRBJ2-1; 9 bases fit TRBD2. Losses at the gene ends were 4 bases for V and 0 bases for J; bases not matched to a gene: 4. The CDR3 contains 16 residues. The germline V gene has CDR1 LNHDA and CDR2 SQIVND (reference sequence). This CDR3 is CASSRGAGGSYNEQFF. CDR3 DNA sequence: TGTGCCAGTAGTAGGGGAGCGGGAGGCTCCTACAATGAGCAGTTCTTC.

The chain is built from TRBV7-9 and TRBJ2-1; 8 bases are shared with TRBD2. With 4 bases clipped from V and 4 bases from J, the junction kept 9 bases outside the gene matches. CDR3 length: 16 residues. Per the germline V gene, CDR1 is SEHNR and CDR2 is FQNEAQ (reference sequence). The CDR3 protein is CASSSSSGKPYNEQFF. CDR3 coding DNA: TGTGCCAGCAGCTCGAGTAGCGGGAAGCCTTACAATGAGCAGTTCTTC.

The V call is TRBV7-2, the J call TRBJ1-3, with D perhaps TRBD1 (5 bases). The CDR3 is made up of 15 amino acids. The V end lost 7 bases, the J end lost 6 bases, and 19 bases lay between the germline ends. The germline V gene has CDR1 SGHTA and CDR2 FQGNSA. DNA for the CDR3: TGTGCCAGCACCCTGACTGGGACGGGAGAAAACACCATATATTTT. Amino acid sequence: CASTLTGTGENTIYF.

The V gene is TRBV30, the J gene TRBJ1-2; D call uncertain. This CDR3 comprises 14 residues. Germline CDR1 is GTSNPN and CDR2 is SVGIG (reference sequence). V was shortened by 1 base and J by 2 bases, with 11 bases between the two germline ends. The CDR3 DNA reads TGTGCCTGGAGTGCAGGTCACCTAAACTATGGCTACACCTTC. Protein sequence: CAWSAGHLNYGYTF. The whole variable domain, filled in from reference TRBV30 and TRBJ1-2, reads SQTIHQWPATLVQPVGSPLSLECTVEGTSNPNLYWYRQAAGRGLQLLFYSVGIGQISSEVPQNLSASRPQDRQFILSSKKLLLSDSGFYLCAWSAGHLNYGYTFGSGTRLTVV.

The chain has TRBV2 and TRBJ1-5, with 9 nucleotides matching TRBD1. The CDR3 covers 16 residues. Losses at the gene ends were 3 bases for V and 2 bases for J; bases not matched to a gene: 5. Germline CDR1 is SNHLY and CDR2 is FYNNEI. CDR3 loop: CASSDWDRVGNQPQHF. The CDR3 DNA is TGTGCCAGCAGTGATTGGGACAGGGTGGGCAATCAGCCCCAGCATTTT.

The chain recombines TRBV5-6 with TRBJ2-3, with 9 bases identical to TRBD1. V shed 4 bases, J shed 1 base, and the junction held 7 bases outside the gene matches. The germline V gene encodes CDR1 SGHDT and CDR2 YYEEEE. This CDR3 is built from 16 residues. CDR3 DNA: TGTGCCAGCAGCCTACTGAGGGACAGGGGCACAGATACGCAGTATTTT. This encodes CASSLLRDRGTDTQYF.

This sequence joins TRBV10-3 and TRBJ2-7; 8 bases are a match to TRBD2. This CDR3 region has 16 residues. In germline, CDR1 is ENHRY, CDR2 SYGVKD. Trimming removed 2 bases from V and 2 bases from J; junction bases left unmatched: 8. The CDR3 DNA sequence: TGTGCCATCAGTGAGGCAGCGGGGGAGCGAGCCTACGAGCAGTACTTC. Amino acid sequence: CAISEAAGERAYEQYF.

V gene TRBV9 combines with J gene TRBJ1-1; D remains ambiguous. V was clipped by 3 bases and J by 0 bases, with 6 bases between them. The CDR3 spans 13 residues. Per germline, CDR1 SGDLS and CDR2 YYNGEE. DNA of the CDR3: TGTGCCAGCAGCGGCTATCTGAACACTGAAGCTTTCTTT. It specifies CASSGYLNTEAFF.

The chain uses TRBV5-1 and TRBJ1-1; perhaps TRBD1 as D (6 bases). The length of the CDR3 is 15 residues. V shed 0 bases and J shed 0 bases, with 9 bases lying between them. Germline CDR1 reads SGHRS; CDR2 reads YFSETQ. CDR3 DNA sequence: TGCGCCAGCAGCTTGGCAGGGGCAGTGAACACTGAAGCTTTCTTT. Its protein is CASSLAGAVNTEAFF.

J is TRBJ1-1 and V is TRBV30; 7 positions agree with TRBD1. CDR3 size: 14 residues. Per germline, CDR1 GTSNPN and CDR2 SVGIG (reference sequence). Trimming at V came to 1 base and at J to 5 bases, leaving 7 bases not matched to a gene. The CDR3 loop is CAWSGRQGRTEAFF. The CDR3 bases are TGTGCCTGGAGTGGGAGACAGGGTCGTACTGAAGCTTTCTTT.

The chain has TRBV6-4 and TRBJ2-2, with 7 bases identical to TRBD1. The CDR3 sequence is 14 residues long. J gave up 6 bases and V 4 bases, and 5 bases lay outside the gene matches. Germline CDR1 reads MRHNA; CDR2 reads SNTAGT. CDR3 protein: CASSVGQEAGELFF. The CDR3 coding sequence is TGTGCCAGCAGTGTAGGACAGGAGGCCGGGGAGCTGTTTTTT.

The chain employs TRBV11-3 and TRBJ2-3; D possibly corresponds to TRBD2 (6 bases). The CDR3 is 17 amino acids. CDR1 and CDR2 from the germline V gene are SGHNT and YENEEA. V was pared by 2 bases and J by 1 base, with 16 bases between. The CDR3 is CASSLKGRELGTDTQYF. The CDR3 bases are TGTGCCAGCAGCTTAAAAGGACGGGAGTTGGGCACAGATACGCAGTATTTT.

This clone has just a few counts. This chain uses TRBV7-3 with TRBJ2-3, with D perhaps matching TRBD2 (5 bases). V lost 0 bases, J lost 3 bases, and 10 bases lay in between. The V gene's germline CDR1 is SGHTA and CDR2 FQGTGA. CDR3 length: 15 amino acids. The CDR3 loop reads CASSLTSRGTDTQYF. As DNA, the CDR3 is TGTGCCAGCAGCTTAACGAGCCGGGGAACAGATACGCAGTATTTT.

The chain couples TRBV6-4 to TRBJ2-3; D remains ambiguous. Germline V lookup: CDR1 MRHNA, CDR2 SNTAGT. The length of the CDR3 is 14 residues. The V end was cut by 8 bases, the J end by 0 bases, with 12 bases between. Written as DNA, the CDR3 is TGTGCCAGCTCTAACTCAGGCAGCACAGATACGCAGTATTTT. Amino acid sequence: CASSNSGSTDTQYF.

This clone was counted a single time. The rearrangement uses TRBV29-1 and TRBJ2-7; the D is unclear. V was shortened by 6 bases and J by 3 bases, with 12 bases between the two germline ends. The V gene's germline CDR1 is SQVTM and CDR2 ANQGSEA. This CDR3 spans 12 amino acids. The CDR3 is CSVAQVGYEQYF. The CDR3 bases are TGCAGCGTCGCGCAGGTAGGCTACGAGCAGTACTTC.

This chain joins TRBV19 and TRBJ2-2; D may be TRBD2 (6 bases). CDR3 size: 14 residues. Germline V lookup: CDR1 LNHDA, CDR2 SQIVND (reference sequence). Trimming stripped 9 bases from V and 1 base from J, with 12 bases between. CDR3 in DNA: TGTGCCAGCGGGACTTCCTTGAACACCGGGGAGCTGTTTTTT. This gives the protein CASGTSLNTGELFF.